A single sample is the source of the 27 T cell receptor beta chains below, sequenced in a study of blood T cell repertoires in COVID-19. The table came from immunoSEQ multiplex PCR; TCRdb's copy has only in-frame clones and leaves some out. The sample consists of around 430,000 clones, approximately 88% of them appearing once. Sequenced: peripheral blood. These receptors were collected from a woman aged 50 to 60 with COVID-19, enrolled during active disease.

This sequence joins TRBV25-1 and TRBJ1-2; tentative D call: TRBD1 (6 bases). CDR3 size: 14 residues. Deletions cut 4 bases from V and 5 bases from J, with 14 bases between. Germline CDR1 MGHDK, CDR2 SYGVNS. CDR3 amino acids: CASSGVRGGYGYTF. In nucleotides, the CDR3 is TGTGCCAGCAGTGGGGTCAGGGGAGGGTATGGCTACACCTTC.

The V call is TRBV5-6, the J call TRBJ2-4; 8 nucleotides line up with TRBD1. CDR3 length equals 14 residues. Germline assignment: CDR1 SGHDT and CDR2 YYEEEE. The V and J ends lost 5 bases and 6 bases, in that order; junction bases with no gene match: 7. The CDR3 nucleotides read TGTGCCAGCAGGAGTTGGACAGGGCGAAACATTCAGTACTTC. This encodes CASRSWTGRNIQYF. Using reference TRBV5-6 and TRBJ2-4 for the parts outside the CDR3, the full variable domain is DAGVTQSPTHLIKTRGQQVTLRCSPKSGHDTVSWYQQALGQGPQFIFQYYEEEERQRGNFPDRFSGHQFPNYSSELNVNALLLGDSALYLCASRSWTGRNIQYFGAGTRLSVL.

The chain has TRBV19 and TRBJ1-5; no clear D gene. The V end was cut by 3 bases, the J end by 9 bases, with 12 bases between. The CDR3 is made up of 13 amino acids. Germline-derived CDR1 and CDR2 are LNHDA and SQIVND (reference sequence). The CDR3 DNA reads TGTGCCAGTAGTATCGATCGGAGTGGGCCCCAGCATTTT. Translating it yields CASSIDRSGPQHF.

The chain is built from TRBV5-4 and TRBJ2-3, with D hard to call. The CDR3 is 12 amino acids. V was shortened by 4 bases and J by 4 bases, with 7 bases between the two germline ends. The germline V gene has CDR1 SGHNT and CDR2 YYREEE (reference sequence). The CDR3 sequence is CASSREADTQYF. CDR3 in DNA: TGTGCCAGCAGCAGAGAGGCAGATACGCAGTATTTT.

The chain is built from TRBV28 and TRBJ1-4, with D unresolved. There are 13 residues in the CDR3. The germline CDR1 and CDR2 sequences are MDHEN and SYDVKM. Trimming took 6 bases from V and 6 from J, leaving 11 bases between them. The CDR3 is CASRLRGDEKLFF. The CDR3 DNA is TGTGCCAGCAGACTTCGCGGGGATGAAAAACTGTTTTTT.

J is TRBJ1-1 and V is TRBV3-1 (or the pseudogene TRBV3-2), with TRBD1 as a possible D gene (5 bases). CDR1 and CDR2 (germline): LGHDT, YNNKEL (reference sequence). The CDR3 runs 13 residues. With 2 bases removed from V and 5 bases from J, the gap between germline ends came to 9 bases. The CDR3 sequence is CASSQQGLTEAFF. The CDR3 coding sequence is TGTGCCAGCAGCCAACAGGGTCTAACTGAAGCTTTCTTT.

The genes are TRBV5-5 and TRBJ1-1, with D possibly matching TRBD1 (5 bases). This CDR3 spans 12 amino acids. V was shortened by 4 bases and J by 8 bases, with 12 bases between the two germline ends. Germline CDR1 reads SGHKS; CDR2 reads YYEKEE (reference sequence). The DNA of the CDR3 is TGTGCCAGCAGCAATGACAGTCCAGAAGCTTTCTTT. It encodes CASSNDSPEAFF.

V and J are TRBV7-9 and TRBJ1-2, with 7 bases aligning to TRBD1. Losses at the gene ends were 4 bases for V and 6 bases for J; bases not matched to a gene: 11. There are 15 residues in the CDR3. Per germline, CDR1 SEHNR and CDR2 FQNEAQ (reference sequence). The DNA for the CDR3 is TGTGCCAGCAGCTCATTGACAGGGAACAGTCATGGCTACACCTTC. Its protein product is CASSSLTGNSHGYTF.

The chain carries TRBV7-2 and TRBJ2-7; a weak D match, TRBD1 (8 bases). The CDR3 consists of 18 residues. V was pared by 5 bases and J by 3 bases, with 26 bases between. CDR1 and CDR2 (germline): SGHTA, FQGNSA. Here the CDR3 reads CASSNSTGGLAAYYEQYF. In DNA, the CDR3 is TGTGCCAGCAGCAATTCTACAGGGGGGCTAGCGGCATACTACGAGCAGTACTTC.

V gene TRBV7-3 combines with J gene TRBJ1-6; D is unresolved. Germline values: CDR1 SGHTA, CDR2 FQGTGA. Trimming stripped 1 base from V and 5 bases from J, with 9 bases between. The CDR3 is 15 amino acids. As DNA, the CDR3 is TGTGCCAGCAGCTTAAGAGGGTGGGATAATTCACCCCTCCACTTT. Its protein product is CASSLRGWDNSPLHF. Full variable domain (outside the CDR3, taken from reference TRBV7-3 and TRBJ1-6): GAGVSQTPSNKVTEKGKYVELRCDPISGHTALYWYRQSLGQGPEFLIYFQGTGAADDSGLPNDRFFAVRPEGSVSTLKIQRTERGDSAVYLCASSLRGWDNSPLHFGNGTRLTVT.

The V gene is TRBV4-2, the J gene TRBJ2-3, with 11 positions matching TRBD2. This CDR3 contains 16 residues. CDR1 is LGHNA, CDR2 YNFKEQ, per germline. The ends lost 1 base at V and 5 bases at J; junction bases unmatched: 5. CDR3 in amino acids: CASSQGVAGGLDTQYF. For the CDR3, the DNA is TGTGCCAGCAGCCAAGGGGTAGCGGGGGGGCTAGATACGCAGTATTTT.

V is TRBV5-1 and J is TRBJ2-3; 7 nucleotides agree with TRBD2. CDR1 is SGHRS, CDR2 YFSETQ, per germline. This CDR3 spans 15 amino acids. V shed 4 bases, J shed 5 bases, and the junction held 10 bases outside the gene matches. CDR3 nucleotides: TGCGCCAGCAGCCCCAGCGGGGCGGTGGTAGATACGCAGTATTTT. Its protein product is CASSPSGAVVDTQYF.

This sequence joins TRBV7-9 and TRBJ2-3; 9 nucleotides align to TRBD2. Germline loops: CDR1 SEHNR, CDR2 FQNEAQ (reference sequence). Losses at the gene ends were 4 bases for V and 4 bases for J; bases not matched to a gene: 15. The CDR3 is 18 amino acids. The CDR3: CASSSYSGGGLRPDTQYF. In nucleotides, the CDR3 is TGTGCCAGCAGCTCTTATAGCGGGGGAGGTCTGAGGCCAGATACGCAGTATTTT.

This clone has only a few counts. This rearrangement joins TRBV10-3 to TRBJ1-3; 7 positions match TRBD1. The CDR3 sequence is 13 residues long. J lost 0 bases, V lost 11 bases, and 4 bases had no gene match. In germline, CDR1 is ENHRY, CDR2 SYGVKD. The CDR3 loop reads CASRDSSGNTIYF. In DNA, the CDR3 is TGTGCCTCCCGGGACAGCTCTGGAAACACCATATATTTT.

The CDR3 nucleotides read TGTGCCAGCAGTCCTTCACGGGGGAATGCGAACACTGAAGCTTTCTTT. Amino acid sequence: CASSPSRGNANTEAFF. The rearrangement uses TRBV7-9 and TRBJ1-1, with TRBD1 as a possible D gene (5 bases). Trimming stripped 6 bases from V and 1 base from J, with 18 bases between. CDR3 length equals 16 residues. Germline V gene data show CDR1 as SEHNR and CDR2 as FQNEAQ (reference sequence).

V and J are TRBV3-1 (or the pseudogene TRBV3-2) and TRBJ2-3, with D possibly being TRBD2 (5 bases). V was shortened by 4 bases and J by 6 bases, with 11 bases between the two germline ends. The length of the CDR3 is 13 residues. In germline, CDR1 is LGHDT, CDR2 YNNKEL (reference sequence). The CDR3: CASSRRLGDTQYF. In nucleotides, the CDR3 is TGTGCCAGCAGCCGGAGGCTCGGGGATACGCAGTATTTT.

The rearrangement joins TRBV6-1 to TRBJ1-6; D gene ambiguous. With 2 bases removed from V and 9 bases from J, the gap between germline ends came to 14 bases. The CDR3 contains 15 residues. The germline V gene encodes CDR1 MNHNS and CDR2 SASEGT. The CDR3 sequence is CASSEFSMDFSPLHF. CDR3 nucleotide sequence: TGTGCCAGCAGTGAATTTTCTATGGACTTTTCACCCCTCCACTTT.

The rearrangement joins TRBV5-5 to TRBJ1-2; unclear D gene. Germline V lookup: CDR1 SGHKS, CDR2 YYEKEE (reference sequence). Trimming took 4 bases from V and 6 from J, leaving 13 bases between them. This CDR3 contains 13 residues. CDR3 sequence: CASSMRVVDGYTF. In nucleotides, the CDR3 is TGTGCCAGCAGCATGCGGGTGGTAGATGGCTACACCTTC.

This clone has just one count. The chain uses TRBV18 and TRBJ2-7; 11 bases agree with TRBD1. The CDR3 contains 15 residues. V trimming: 3 bases; J trimming: 3 bases; junction bases outside the gene matches: 4. CDR1 and CDR2 from the germline V gene are KGHSH and LQKENI. CDR3 in DNA: TGTGCCAGCTCACCCTCCGGGACAGGGGGCTACGAGCAGTACTTC. Protein product: CASSPSGTGGYEQYF.

The chain combines TRBV12-3 or TRBV12-4 with TRBJ2-3, with unresolved D. The V end was cut by 9 bases, the J end by 6 bases, with 10 bases between. This CDR3 contains 11 residues. The CDR3 DNA follows: TGTGCCAGTTCGGTCCTCGATACGCAGTATTTT. Translated, it gives CASSVLDTQYF.

The chain is built from TRBV5-4 and TRBJ1-2; D uncertain. The V end was cut by 0 bases, the J end by 3 bases, with 6 bases between. The CDR3 is 13 amino acids. CDR1 and CDR2 from the germline V gene are SGHNT and YYREEE (reference sequence). This CDR3 reads CASSLDGHYGYTF. The CDR3 nucleotides are TGTGCCAGCAGCTTGGACGGTCACTATGGCTACACCTTC.

This clone was detected ten times or more. V gene TRBV4-1 combines with J gene TRBJ1-2; 8 positions match TRBD1. CDR3 length: 18 amino acids. J lost 1 base, V lost 0 bases, and 10 bases had no gene match. The V gene's germline CDR1 is MGHRA and CDR2 YSYEKL. The CDR3 region is CASSQEANWGQVNYGYTF. The CDR3 DNA reads as TGCGCCAGCAGCCAAGAGGCGAATTGGGGACAGGTTAACTATGGCTACACCTTC.

The V call is TRBV5-1, the J call TRBJ2-1, with 9 bases fitting TRBD1. Trimming took 0 bases from V and 5 from J; bases not matched to a gene: 6. The CDR3 covers 16 residues. From germline, CDR1 is SGHRS and CDR2 YFSETQ. The chain's CDR3 is CASSLALRDRDNEQFF. CDR3 bases: TGCGCCAGCAGCTTGGCCCTCCGGGACAGGGACAATGAGCAGTTCTTC.

The chain is built from TRBV28 and TRBJ1-4; tentatively, D is TRBD1 (5 bases). Germline V gives CDR1 MDHEN, CDR2 SYDVKM. Trimming removed 8 bases from V and 1 base from J, with 11 bases in between. This CDR3 comprises 14 residues. The CDR3 sequence: CASGRGVTNEKLFF. The CDR3 coding sequence is TGTGCCAGCGGAAGGGGTGTAACTAATGAAAAACTGTTTTTT.

J is TRBJ1-5 and V is TRBV30; the match to TRBD1 covers 8 bases. This CDR3 spans 15 amino acids. V trimming: 2 bases; J trimming: 6 bases; junction bases outside the gene matches: 9. CDR1 is GTSNPN, CDR2 SVGIG, per germline (reference sequence). The CDR3 DNA sequence: TGTGCCTGGAGTCCTCGGACAGGGTTCGGTCAGCCCCAGCATTTT. Translated, it gives CAWSPRTGFGQPQHF.

Of note for this clone: One end of the junction fails to match germline, which may point to a read error. The chain links TRBV4-2 to TRBJ1-3; D is unclear. The germline gives CDR1 LGHNA, CDR2 YNFKEQ. The CDR3 extends over 13 amino acids. CDR3 protein: CASGQDGGNTIYF. The CDR3 nucleotides read TGTGCCAGCGGCCAAGATGGCGGAAACACCATATATTTT.

The chain employs TRBV7-9 and TRBJ2-3; 8 bases are shared with TRBD2. There are 18 residues in the CDR3. With 7 bases clipped from V and 3 bases from J, the junction kept 18 bases outside the gene matches. Per the germline V gene, CDR1 is SEHNR and CDR2 is FQNEAQ (reference sequence). The CDR3 coding sequence is TGTGCCAGCACCCAACAGGCCCTCGGCGGGGGGCGAACAGATACGCAGTATTTT. Its translation is CASTQQALGGGRTDTQYF.